Following are 3 T cell receptor beta chains from one sample sequenced in a study of T cell responses to AZD1222 COVID-19 vaccine. Profiling relied on immunoSEQ multiplex PCR, and the TCRdb table lists in-frame clones only, not all of them. The sample yields over 85,000 clones, approximately 84% seen once. The material sequenced was peripheral blood, taken on day 0 of AZD1222 vaccination. All receptors come from an adult in good health.

V usage is TRBV7-8 and J usage is TRBJ2-7; D is possibly TRBD1 (6 bases). V lost 6 bases and J 2 bases, leaving 14 bases between the germline ends. The germline V gene encodes CDR1 SGHVS and CDR2 FQNEAQ. CDR3 length equals 14 residues. The chain's CDR3 is CASSYTGSPYEQYF. In DNA, the CDR3 is TGTGCCAGCAGTTACACAGGGTCTCCCTACGAGCAGTACTTC.

This clone appeared once. V is TRBV5-1 and J is TRBJ2-2; maybe TRBD1 (5 bases). Trimming pared 0 bases from V and 0 bases from J, leaving 12 bases between. The V gene's germline CDR1 is SGHRS and CDR2 YFSETQ. The CDR3 covers 17 residues. Written as DNA, the CDR3 is TGCGCCAGCAGCTTGGTGAAGGGGCCTACGAACACCGGGGAGCTGTTTTTT. Its translation is CASSLVKGPTNTGELFF. The full variable domain, its missing parts supplied by reference TRBV5-1 and TRBJ2-2, is KAGVTQTPRYLIKTRGQQVTLSCSPISGHRSVSWYQQTPGQGLQFLFEYFSETQRNKGNFPGRFSGRQFSNSRSEMNVSTLELGDSALYLCASSLVKGPTNTGELFFGEGSRLTVL.

The rearrangement uses TRBV29-1 and TRBJ2-2, with 11 bases lining up with TRBD1. This CDR3 is built from 14 residues. With V trimmed by 6 bases and J by 4 bases, 4 bases remained unmatched. In germline, CDR1 is SQVTM, CDR2 ANQGSEA. The CDR3 region is CSVRDRGFTGELFF. CDR3 DNA sequence: TGCAGCGTCCGGGACAGGGGGTTCACCGGGGAGCTGTTTTTT.